This passage covers 15 T cell receptor beta chains from one sample sequenced in a study of blood T cell repertoires in COVID-19. Assay used: immunoSEQ multiplex PCR; TCRdb lists only in-frame clones, some missing. Of just under 90,000 clones listed, more than 85% are singletons. Sequenced input: peripheral blood. These receptors were collected from a man aged 60-69 years with acute or convalescent COVID-19.

This rearrangement joins TRBV2 to TRBJ2-2, with 10 positions matching TRBD1. The V and J ends lost 5 bases and 6 bases, in that order; junction bases with no gene match: 6. The CDR3 loop spans 15 amino acids. Germline V gene data show CDR1 as SNHLY and CDR2 as FYNNEI. CDR3 region: CASSRGQGGPGELFF. The CDR3 DNA reads as TGTGCCAGCAGTCGCGGACAGGGGGGTCCCGGGGAGCTGTTTTTT.

In regard to this clone: The same CDR3 arises from other DNA sequences in this sample as well. J is TRBJ2-7 and V is TRBV30; 7 nucleotides line up with TRBD2. CDR3 length: 13 amino acids. From germline, CDR1 is GTSNPN and CDR2 SVGIG (reference sequence). The junction had 3 bases not matched to a gene; V was cut back by 2 bases and J by 2 bases. As DNA, the CDR3 is TGTGCCTGGAGTCTTGGACTAGCCTACGAGCAGTACTTC. It translates to CAWSLGLAYEQYF.

The chain joins TRBV7-8 to TRBJ2-7, with a weak D call TRBD1 (6 bases). Trimming shortened V by 0 bases and J by 4 bases, and 16 bases separated the two germline ends. Germline assignment: CDR1 SGHVS and CDR2 FQNEAQ. This CDR3 has 16 residues. The CDR3 region has the DNA TGTGCCAGCAGCTTAGCGGGGACAACCGGACAATACGAGCAGTACTTC. As protein: CASSLAGTTGQYEQYF.

The chain has TRBV2 and TRBJ2-7, with 7 bases fitting TRBD2. CDR1 and CDR2 from the germline V gene are SNHLY and FYNNEI. V lost 8 bases, J lost 0 bases, and 7 bases stayed unmatched. This CDR3 contains 14 residues. CDR3 protein: CASGGGESSYEQYF. The CDR3 DNA is TGTGCCAGCGGGGGGGGAGAAAGCTCCTACGAGCAGTACTTC.

V usage is TRBV10-3 and J usage is TRBJ1-2, with 7 bases matching TRBD1. V lost 6 bases, J lost 5 bases, and 6 bases stayed unmatched. Germline V lookup: CDR1 ENHRY, CDR2 SYGVKD. CDR3 length: 13 amino acids. This chain's CDR3 is CAIRGGTDYGYTF. The CDR3, as DNA: TGTGCCATCAGGGGCGGGACAGATTATGGCTACACCTTC.

J is TRBJ1-1 and V is TRBV5-4, with D hard to call. This CDR3 is 15 amino acids long. Germline V gene data show CDR1 as SGHNT and CDR2 as YYREEE (reference sequence). The V and J ends lost 1 base and 1 base respectively, with 11 bases between them. CDR3: CASSLWSGENTEAFF. Written as DNA, the CDR3 is TGTGCCAGCAGCTTGTGGAGCGGGGAGAACACTGAAGCTTTCTTT.

This clone appeared a few times. The chain links TRBV3-1 (or the pseudogene TRBV3-2) to TRBJ2-1; no reliable D call. CDR1 LGHDT and CDR2 YNNKEL come from the germline V gene (reference sequence). CDR3 size: 15 residues. V was pared by 1 base and J by 6 bases, with 13 bases between. CDR3 amino acids: CASSQGGVGTNEQFF. The CDR3 nucleotides read TGTGCCAGCAGCCAAGGAGGAGTCGGAACCAATGAGCAGTTCTTC.

V and J are TRBV6-5 and TRBJ2-1, with D maybe TRBD2 (5 bases). Trimming removed 6 bases at V and 6 bases at J, with 9 bases between. This CDR3 contains 12 residues. CDR1 is MNHEY, CDR2 SVGAGI, per germline. CDR3 sequence (DNA): TGTGCCAGCAGGGACTCCACCAATGAGCAGTTCTTC. It yields the protein CASRDSTNEQFF.

V and J are TRBV4-2 and TRBJ2-3; 9 nucleotides match TRBD2. The germline V gene has CDR1 LGHNA and CDR2 YNFKEQ. The V segment lost 1 base and the J segment 3 bases; nucleotides outside the gene matches: 8. This CDR3 comprises 17 residues. CDR3 sequence (DNA): TGTGCCAGCAGCCAAGGGGGCGGGAGGGCTGAAACAGATACGCAGTATTTT. As protein: CASSQGGGRAETDTQYF.

V and J are TRBV19 and TRBJ1-5; D call uncertain. This CDR3 contains 14 residues. Trimming cost V 2 bases and J 7 bases, with 12 bases left between them. In germline, CDR1 is LNHDA, CDR2 SQIVND (reference sequence). The CDR3 loop is CASSIKGGWQPQHF. CDR3 in DNA: TGTGCCAGTAGTATAAAAGGAGGGTGGCAGCCCCAGCATTTT.

The rearrangement uses TRBV13 and TRBJ1-2; TRBD1 matches at 8 bases. CDR1 and CDR2 (germline): PRHDT, FYEKMQ (reference sequence). This CDR3 has 19 amino acids. The V gene end was trimmed by 5 bases and the J gene end by 7 bases; junction bases not matched to a gene: 24. The CDR3 sequence is CASSPQTGTGRGPRSGYTF. The DNA of the CDR3 is TGTGCCAGCAGCCCACAAACGGGGACAGGTAGAGGGCCCAGGAGTGGCTACACCTTC.

This chain connects TRBV5-1 to TRBJ1-4, with TRBD1 matching over 7 bases. The CDR3 loop spans 14 amino acids. In germline, CDR1 is SGHRS, CDR2 YFSETQ. V trimming: 4 bases; J trimming: 8 bases; junction bases outside the gene matches: 8. The CDR3 protein is CASSLQGGREKLFF. CDR3 in DNA: TGCGCCAGCAGCCTCCAGGGGGGAAGGGAAAAACTGTTTTTT.

The chain joins TRBV5-5 to TRBJ2-3; TRBD2 agrees at 8 bases. The germline CDR1 and CDR2 sequences are SGHKS and YYEKEE (reference sequence). V was clipped by 6 bases and J by 0 bases; unmatched bases: 6. The CDR3 consists of 15 residues. CDR3 in DNA: TGTGCCAGCACCCAACTAGCGGTCAGCACAGATACGCAGTATTTT. Translating it yields CASTQLAVSTDTQYF.

The chain employs TRBV28 and TRBJ2-1; D might be TRBD1 (5 bases). V was clipped by 6 bases and J by 5 bases, with 11 bases between them. This CDR3 contains 13 residues. CDR1 is MDHEN, CDR2 SYDVKM, per germline. In DNA form, the CDR3 reads TGTGCCAGCAGGCCAGGACAACACAATGAGCAGTTCTTC. Translated, it gives CASRPGQHNEQFF. Full variable domain (missing parts from reference TRBV28 and TRBJ2-1): DVKVTQSSRYLVKRTGEKVFLECVQDMDHENMFWYRQDPGLGLRLIYFSYDVKMKEKGDIPEGYSVSREKKERFSLILESASTNQTSMYLCASRPGQHNEQFFGPGTRLTVL.

This clone was recorded once. This chain uses TRBV6-5 with TRBJ2-6, with D maybe TRBD2 (7 bases). The germline gives CDR1 MNHEY, CDR2 SVGAGI. This CDR3 is built from 15 residues. Trimming took off 8 bases at V and 0 bases at J, with 11 bases between the two ends. Written as DNA, the CDR3 is TGTGCCAGCGGGGGGGGCTACTCTGGGGCCAACGTCCTGACTTTC. It is translated as CASGGGYSGANVLTF.